This TCR beta chain is drawn from a study of cytomegalovirus exposure and HLA in healthy donors (dated by TCRdb to about 2017). In the study overall: In an earlier analysis of approximately 500 of the donors, 250 to 350 Gb of sequence data and 100 million or so unique TCR beta sequences from about 180 million T cells were reported. To decide whether each TCR beta V gene segment behaved as functional or pseudogenic, an earlier analysis of approximately 600 of the donors relied on high-throughput TCR beta sequencing. The study was designed to test whether signatures of past pathogen exposure could be identified by cataloging public T cell receptors. Donor age, sex, ethnicity and CMV serostatus were collected together with the repertoire data. Among several hundred genotyped donors of the cohort, an average of approximately 220,000 unique TCR beta nucleotide sequences was sequenced per donor, of which 15% to 20% were non-productive. Rather than using new phenotypic data, the later analysis identified candidate immune exposures from TCR beta sequences and from how often those sequences occurred across donors. A separate validation cohort of 100 to 150 different subjects was used in addition to the approximately 610-subject first cohort. The study used immunosequencing to profile the T cell repertoires of 666 subjects and linked those repertoires to cytomegalovirus serostatus. Typing coverage varied by locus: about 620-630 donors for A, B, C, DRB1 and DQB1; more than 500 for DQA1; more than 600 for DPA1; around 450 for DPB1. In a later analysis, previously published TCR beta repertoires from about 640 donors were re-analyzed and high-resolution HLA genotyping was added so that TCR occurrence patterns could be studied. A handful of DR-DQ haplotypes were handled as single units for association and clustering because linkage in the cohort was strong. Every discovery cohort repertoire had been produced on one sequencing platform. Of the 350 to 400 genotyped donors, about 80% fell in the genetic ancestry cluster associated with self-reported Caucasian donors. The study combined high-throughput TCR immunosequencing, statistical association of individual TCRs with disease status, and machine learning to predict cytomegalovirus infection status. An early release that covered about 600 HLA-typed donors contained 250 to 350 gigabases of sequencing data and about 93 million unique TCR sequences. A later genetic analysis took genome-wide SNP genotypes for about three fifths of the roughly 700 donors and used that subset as a discovery cohort. Both class I and class II loci were covered by HLA typing, at four-digit resolution. Overall results and qualifications from the work: When HLA alleles, especially DR and DQ, strongly co-occurred, attributing TCR associations to individual alleles was difficult. Roughly uniform sequencing depth across donors was assumed in presence/absence analyses, although this assumption may not hold. Three of the identified cytomegalovirus-associated TCR beta chains were confirmed in vitro to be specific for cytomegalovirus antigens. In a later analysis, most CMV-associated TCR beta chains were found to appear HLA-restricted, with HLA associations seemingly driven largely by CMV exposure. Some IMGT-functional V segments, including TRBV6-2 and TRBV6-3, could not be told apart with the 87-base-pair reads, so those segments were excluded. Linkage disequilibrium might explain the correlated functional status among segregating V segments, but an unknown experimental factor could not be excluded. In a later genetic analysis, a missense DCLRE1C variant was associated with V-gene and J-gene trimming of TCR beta chains, and the association was replicated in an independent cohort. Compared with the roughly 600-donor mean, donors in an Asian-associated ancestry cluster had fewer N-insertions in productive TCRs, according to a later genetic analysis. The authors suggested that the approach could potentially be extended to other disease states and immunological phenotypes. Roughly 15 rarely observed V segments, including chromosome 9 orphons, were excluded from the earlier analysis of about 610 of the donors because counts were too low. In a later analysis, several top co-occurrence clusters were reported to appear linked to parvovirus B19, influenza, CMV and Epstein-Barr virus. Across donors, most TCR sequences were observed very rarely, whereas some public TCRs were present in many individuals. For the cohort, immune exposure information was limited to CMV serostatus. In a later analysis, HLA-associated TCR beta chains showed more clonal expansion and lower generation probabilities than non-associated chains that were equally common. A further reported finding was that TCR beta sequences accurately predicted the HLA-A and HLA-B alleles for most subjects in the first cohort. Only TCR beta chains were sequenced in this cohort, and the absence of alpha or paired-chain data limited detectable features. The study gave a list of about 170 TCR beta chains associated with cytomegalovirus. Cytomegalovirus status was reported to be diagnosed by the classifier with high specificity and sensitivity in both the original and validation cohorts. A cluster of highly shared sequence variants was judged likely to represent a technical artifact of the sequencing pipeline. A later analysis found that TCR association rates varied across HLA loci, with DRB1 alleles showing the most associated TCRs and HLA-C alleles the fewest. Because HLA typing was missing for some donors at each locus, association tests included only the typed subset. In an earlier analysis of some 500 of the donors, most TCR beta V segments appeared in productive rearrangements about 87% or about 30% of the time, broadly matching IMGT annotations. A later analysis associated about 18,000 TCR beta sequences with specific HLA alleles at a false discovery rate of 0.05.

The cohort comprised 710 or so healthy bone marrow donors. All cohort members were sampled while nominally healthy, although unrecorded immune exposures were likely present. The donor was CMV seronegative and was included in the group of about 400 seronegative cohort members. Every donor gave a peripheral blood sample, and the peripheral blood mononuclear cells from that sample were used for TCR beta sequencing. Genomic DNA extraction from the blood cell samples was performed with the Qiagen DNeasy Blood Extraction Kit. Per the germline V gene, MNHNS is the CDR1 and SASEGT is the CDR2. Relative to germline, V is missing 6 bases and J is missing 9 bases, with 10 bases of the junction outside any gene match. Reading from cysteine to phenylalanine, the CDR3 counts 15 amino acids. CDR3 DNA is the only sequence kept; it has 45 bases, read in frame from the first base. The sample holds a few counts of this clone. Its antigen is unknown. Base qualities are not at hand, and no much larger clone is one base apart.

Library generation was performed with the immunoSEQ multiplex PCR assay. The multiplex PCR relied on a mix of 60 forward primers for TCR Vbeta segments and 13 reverse primers for TCR Jbeta segments. The CDR3 region of rearranged TCR beta genes was amplified from genomic DNA by a multiplex PCR assay. The amplified TCR beta libraries were sequenced on the Illumina HiSeq System as 87-base-pair reads. For the original study's pipeline: In a later analysis, approximately 74 million unique TCR beta chains were counted across the approximately 620 repertoires, and roughly 9.9 million of these chains were shared by at least two donors. A nearest-neighbor algorithm error-corrected the raw reads and collapsed the reads into unique sequences, merging closely related sequences to remove PCR and sequencing errors. CDR3 sequences were aligned to IMGT reference sequences to assign V, D and J gene segments. For a sequence to be retained, at least a six-nucleotide match to both a V gene segment and a J gene segment was required. Rearrangements were called productive when the CDR3 lacked stop codons and stayed in frame with V and J; all others were non-productive. CDR3 was defined according to IMGT convention as the region running from the second conserved V-encoded cysteine to the conserved J-encoded phenylalanine. The earlier analysis of about 590 of the donors excluded sequences that lacked an unambiguous match to a single V gene segment. In an earlier analysis of a few hundred of the donors, V segments were called functional above 56.7% productive rearrangements and were called segregating when the between-donor standard deviation exceeded 5%. A statistical classification framework was built for diagnosing cytomegalovirus status from the catalog of TCR beta chain sequences. V and J gene assignment, in a later analysis, came from comparing TCR nucleotide sequences with IMGT/GENE-DB human TR gene sequences. The TCRdist pipeline was used in a later analysis to assign CDR3 sequences and most-parsimonious VDJ recombination scenarios. In a later analysis, every TCR beta chain was defined by the combination of its CDR3 amino acid sequence and its V-gene family, and reads without a unique V-gene family were dropped. As a way to deal with suspected cross-contamination and a sequencing artifact, a later analysis dropped over 550 nucleotide sequences that were highly shared and had low generation probability. In a later analysis, a clonal expansion index was calculated for each public chain from normalized within-repertoire ranks of inferred template counts. Generation probabilities in a later analysis came from a VDJ recombination model fitted to out-of-frame rearrangements, and those results were checked against IGoR. In a later analysis, TCR-TCR, TCR-HLA and TCR-CMV co-occurrence was scored with hypergeometric tests, and a repertoire-size bias correction was applied to TCR pairs. False discovery rates were estimated in a later analysis by permuting HLA or CMV assignments 20 times. A later analysis grouped co-occurring TCRs with DBSCAN, adding TCRdist sequence similarity when clustering within HLA-allele-positive subsets. Repertoires with fewer than 30,000 or more than 120,000 public chains were left out of co-occurrence clustering, as were about 5 repertoires with anomalous nucleotide sharing. TCRdb took over this immuneACCESS table, retaining in-frame rearrangements with V and J assigned. Such tables are incomplete; in checked studies, under half of the missing clones stem from an unresolved V gene, and the remainder is unexplained. V, J and clone size are those of that table, while D and trimming were read from the DNA. Here the sample has approximately 150,000 clones; around 75% occur a single time. The ten largest clonotypes hold 2.5% to 3% of the sample.

The chain links TRBV6-1 with TRBJ2-1; 11 of the junction bases match TRBD2. The receptor's source is a woman under 40 in good health and CMV-seronegative. Material: PBMCs. DNA sequence: TGTGCCAGCAGGATCTCTAGCGGGAGGTGGAGTGAGCAGTTCTTC. Its coded protein is CASRISSGRWSEQFF.